Included here is one T cell receptor (beta chain) sequence, with context. Its antigen is unknown. The V gene end was trimmed by 2 bases and the J gene end by 1 base; junction bases not matched to a gene: 1. Germline CDR1 and CDR2: MNHNS and SASEGT. The CDR3 loop spans 14 amino acids. Both 60 Vbeta primers and 13 Jbeta primers went into the PCR. Libraries were prepared by immunoSEQ multiplex PCR; TCRdb keeps only in-frame clonotypes and omits some of them. The repertoire consists of approximately 140,000 clones, with 70% to 80% occurring once and the leading ten covering 2% to 3%. The data belong to a study of cytomegalovirus exposure and HLA in healthy donors. Points from the study as a whole: Later, TCR association rates were found to vary by HLA locus, highest for DRB1 and lowest for HLA-C. In an earlier analysis, about 87% or about 30%: the productive usage of most TCR beta V segments.

The TCR originated in a woman aged 55-75 years in good health and CMV-seropositive. The sample was PBMCs. The V and J genes are TRBV6-1 and TRBJ1-1; 7 nucleotides line up with TRBD1. The CDR3 DNA follows: TGTGCCAGCAGTGAAAACAGGGGGAACACTGAAGCTTTCTTT. This sequence encodes CASSENRGNTEAFF.